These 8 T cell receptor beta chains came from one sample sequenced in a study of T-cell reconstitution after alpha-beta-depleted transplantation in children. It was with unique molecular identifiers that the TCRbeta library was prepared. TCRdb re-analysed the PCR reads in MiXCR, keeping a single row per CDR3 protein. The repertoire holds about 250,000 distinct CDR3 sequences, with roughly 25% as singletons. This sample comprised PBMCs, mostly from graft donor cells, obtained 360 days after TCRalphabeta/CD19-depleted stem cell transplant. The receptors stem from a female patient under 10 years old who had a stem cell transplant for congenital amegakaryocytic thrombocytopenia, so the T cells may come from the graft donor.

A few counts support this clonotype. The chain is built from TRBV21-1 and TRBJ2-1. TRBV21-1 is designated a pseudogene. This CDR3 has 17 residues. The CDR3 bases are TGTGCCAGCAGCAAAGCCCTTAGCGGGAGGGCCTACAATGAGCAGTTCTTC. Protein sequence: CASSKALSGRAYNEQFF.

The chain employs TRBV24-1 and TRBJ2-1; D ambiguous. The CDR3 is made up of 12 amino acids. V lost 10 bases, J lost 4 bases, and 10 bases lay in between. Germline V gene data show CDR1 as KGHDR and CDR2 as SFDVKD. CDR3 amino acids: CATQRAYNEQFF. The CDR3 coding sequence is TGTGCCACTCAACGGGCGTACAATGAGCAGTTCTTC.

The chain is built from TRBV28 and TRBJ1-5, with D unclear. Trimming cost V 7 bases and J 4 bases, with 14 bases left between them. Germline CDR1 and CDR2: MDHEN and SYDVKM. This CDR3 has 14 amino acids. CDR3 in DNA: TGTGCCAGCATCTATTCGGATCGTAATCAGCCCCAGCATTTT. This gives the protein CASIYSDRNQPQHF. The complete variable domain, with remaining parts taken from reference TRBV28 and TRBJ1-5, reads DVKVTQSSRYLVKRTGEKVFLECVQDMDHENMFWYRQDPGLGLRLIYFSYDVKMKEKGDIPEGYSVSREKKERFSLILESASTNQTSMYLCASIYSDRNQPQHFGDGTRLSIL.

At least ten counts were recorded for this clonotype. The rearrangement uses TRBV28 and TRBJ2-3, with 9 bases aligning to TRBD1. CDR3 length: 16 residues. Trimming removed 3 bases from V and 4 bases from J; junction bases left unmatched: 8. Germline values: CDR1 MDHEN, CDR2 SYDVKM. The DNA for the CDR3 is TGTGCCAGCAGTTTCCTTCCGGGACAGGGTCCAGATACGCAGTATTTT. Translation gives CASSFLPGQGPDTQYF.

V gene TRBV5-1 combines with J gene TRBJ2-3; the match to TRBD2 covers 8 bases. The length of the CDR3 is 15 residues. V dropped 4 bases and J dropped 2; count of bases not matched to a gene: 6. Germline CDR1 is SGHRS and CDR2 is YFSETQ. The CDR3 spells CASSDSGETTDTQYF. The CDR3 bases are TGCGCCAGCAGCGATAGCGGGGAGACCACAGATACGCAGTATTTT.

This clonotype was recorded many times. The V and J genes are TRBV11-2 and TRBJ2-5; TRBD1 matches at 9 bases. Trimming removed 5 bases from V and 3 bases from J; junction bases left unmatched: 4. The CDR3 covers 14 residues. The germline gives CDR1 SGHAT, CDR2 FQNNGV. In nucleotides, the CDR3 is TGTGCCAGCAGCCCCGGGACAGGGAAAGAGACCCAGTACTTC. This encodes CASSPGTGKETQYF.

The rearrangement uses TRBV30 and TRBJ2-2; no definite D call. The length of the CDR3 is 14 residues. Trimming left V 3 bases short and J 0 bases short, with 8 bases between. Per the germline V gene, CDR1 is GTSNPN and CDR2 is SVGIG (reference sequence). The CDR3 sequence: CAWSPGTNTGELFF. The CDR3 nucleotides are TGTGCCTGGAGCCCTGGAACGAACACCGGGGAGCTGTTTTTT.

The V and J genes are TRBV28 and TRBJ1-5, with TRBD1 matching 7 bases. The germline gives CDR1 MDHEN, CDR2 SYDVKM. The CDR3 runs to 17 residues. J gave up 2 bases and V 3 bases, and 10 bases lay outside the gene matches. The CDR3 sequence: CASSFLKEDRRNQPQHF. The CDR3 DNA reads TGTGCCAGCAGTTTTTTAAAAGAGGACAGGCGCAATCAGCCCCAGCATTTT.